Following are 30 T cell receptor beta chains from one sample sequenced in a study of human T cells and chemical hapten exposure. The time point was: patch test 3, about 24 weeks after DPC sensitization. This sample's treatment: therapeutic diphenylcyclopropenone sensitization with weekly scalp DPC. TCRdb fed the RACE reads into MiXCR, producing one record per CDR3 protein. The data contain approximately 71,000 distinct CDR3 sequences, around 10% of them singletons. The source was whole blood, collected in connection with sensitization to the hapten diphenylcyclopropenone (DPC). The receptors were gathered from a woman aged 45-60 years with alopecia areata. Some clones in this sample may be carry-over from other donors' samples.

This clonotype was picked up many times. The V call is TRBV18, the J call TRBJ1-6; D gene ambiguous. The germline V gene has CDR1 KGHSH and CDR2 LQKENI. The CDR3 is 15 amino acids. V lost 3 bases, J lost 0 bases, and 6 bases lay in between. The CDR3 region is CASSPRSSYNSPLHF. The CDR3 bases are TGTGCCAGCTCACCCAGGAGCTCCTATAATTCACCCCTCCACTTT.

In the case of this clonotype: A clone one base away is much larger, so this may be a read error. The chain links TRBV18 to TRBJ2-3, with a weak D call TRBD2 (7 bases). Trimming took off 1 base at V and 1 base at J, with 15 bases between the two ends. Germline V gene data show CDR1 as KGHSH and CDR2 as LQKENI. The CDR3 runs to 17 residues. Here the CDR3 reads CASSPLPRGGGTDTQYF. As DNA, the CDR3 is TGTGCCAGCTCACCACTCCCTAGGGGGGGGGGCACAGATACGCAGTATTTT.

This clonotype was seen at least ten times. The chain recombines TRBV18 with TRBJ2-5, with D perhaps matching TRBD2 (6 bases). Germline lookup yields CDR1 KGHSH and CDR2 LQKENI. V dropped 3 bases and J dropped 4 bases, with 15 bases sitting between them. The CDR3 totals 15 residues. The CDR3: CASSPPSTSRETQYF. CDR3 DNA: TGTGCCAGCTCACCTCCCTCGACTAGTCGAGAGACCCAGTACTTC.

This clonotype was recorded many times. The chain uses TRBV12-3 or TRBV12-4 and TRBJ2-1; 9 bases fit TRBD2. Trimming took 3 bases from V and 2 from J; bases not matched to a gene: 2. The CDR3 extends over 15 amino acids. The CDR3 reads CASSLASGTYNEQFF. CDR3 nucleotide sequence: TGTGCCAGCAGTTTGGCTAGCGGGACCTACAATGAGCAGTTCTTC.

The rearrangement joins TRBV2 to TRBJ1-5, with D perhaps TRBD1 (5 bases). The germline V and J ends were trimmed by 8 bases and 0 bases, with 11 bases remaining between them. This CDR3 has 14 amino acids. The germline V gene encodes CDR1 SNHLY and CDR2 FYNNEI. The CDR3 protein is CASRQTNSNQPQHF. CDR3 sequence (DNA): TGTGCCAGCCGACAGACTAATAGCAATCAGCCCCAGCATTTT.

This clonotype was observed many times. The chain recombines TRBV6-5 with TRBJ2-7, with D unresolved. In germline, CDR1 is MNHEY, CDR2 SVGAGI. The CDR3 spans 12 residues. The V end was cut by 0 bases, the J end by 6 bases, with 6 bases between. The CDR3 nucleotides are TGTGCCAGCAGTTACTCATCGGGCGAGCAGTACTTC. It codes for CASSYSSGEQYF.

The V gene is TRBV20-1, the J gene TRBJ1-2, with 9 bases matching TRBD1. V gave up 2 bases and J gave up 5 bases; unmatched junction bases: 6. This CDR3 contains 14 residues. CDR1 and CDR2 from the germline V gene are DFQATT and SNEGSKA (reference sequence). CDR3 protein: CSARRDRVLYGYTF. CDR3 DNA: TGCAGTGCTAGACGGGACAGGGTGCTTTATGGCTACACCTTC.

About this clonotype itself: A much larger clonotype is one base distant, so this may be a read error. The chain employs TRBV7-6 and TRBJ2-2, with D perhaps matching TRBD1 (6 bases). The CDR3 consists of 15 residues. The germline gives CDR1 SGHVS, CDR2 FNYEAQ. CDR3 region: CASSSYRANTGEQFF. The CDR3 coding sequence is TGTGCCAGCAGCTCTTACAGGGCCAACACCGGGGAGCAGTTTTTT.

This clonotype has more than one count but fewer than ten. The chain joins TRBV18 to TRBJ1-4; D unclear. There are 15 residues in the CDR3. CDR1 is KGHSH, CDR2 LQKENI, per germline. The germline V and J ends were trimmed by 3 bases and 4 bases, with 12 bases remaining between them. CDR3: CASSPRQAINEKLFF. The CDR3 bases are TGTGCCAGCTCACCGCGGCAGGCGATTAATGAAAAACTGTTTTTT.

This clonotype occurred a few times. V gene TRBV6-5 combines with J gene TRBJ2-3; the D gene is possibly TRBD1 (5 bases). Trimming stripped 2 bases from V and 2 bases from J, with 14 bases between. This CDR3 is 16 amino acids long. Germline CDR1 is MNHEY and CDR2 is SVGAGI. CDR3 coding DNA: TGTGCCAGCAGTTACGGGTCAGGGTTACACACAGATACGCAGTATTTT. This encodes CASSYGSGLHTDTQYF.

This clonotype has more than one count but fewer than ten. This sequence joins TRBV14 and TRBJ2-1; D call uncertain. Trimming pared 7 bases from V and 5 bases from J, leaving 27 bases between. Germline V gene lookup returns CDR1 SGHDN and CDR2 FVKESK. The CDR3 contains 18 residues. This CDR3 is CASIHGRSEHPPNNEQFF. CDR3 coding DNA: TGTGCCAGCATACATGGAAGGTCCGAGCACCCTCCAAACAATGAGCAGTTCTTC.

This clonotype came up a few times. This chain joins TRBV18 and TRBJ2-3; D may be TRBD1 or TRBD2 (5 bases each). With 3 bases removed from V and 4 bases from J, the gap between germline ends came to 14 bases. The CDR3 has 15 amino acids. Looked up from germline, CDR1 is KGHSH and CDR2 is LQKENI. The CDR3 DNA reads TGTGCCAGCTCACCGGGACCTTTTGAGGCAGATACGCAGTATTTT. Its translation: CASSPGPFEADTQYF.

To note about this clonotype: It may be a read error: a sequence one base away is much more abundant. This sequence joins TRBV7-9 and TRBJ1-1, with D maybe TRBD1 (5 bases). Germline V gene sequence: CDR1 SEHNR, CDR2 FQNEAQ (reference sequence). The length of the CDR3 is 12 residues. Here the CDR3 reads CVSTQGRGRAFF. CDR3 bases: TGTGTCAGCACCCAAGGACGGGGGAGAGCTTTCTTT.

The CDR3 nucleotides are TGTGCCAGCAGCGAGGGACAGGGCCAGGCGAAGGGCTACACCTTC. Encoded protein: CASSEGQGQAKGYTF. The J gene is TRBJ1-2, the V gene TRBV3-1; 9 nucleotides agree with TRBD1. Germline loops: CDR1 LGHDT, CDR2 YNNKEL (reference sequence). The CDR3 contains 15 residues. V lost 5 bases, J lost 8 bases, and 12 bases stayed unmatched.

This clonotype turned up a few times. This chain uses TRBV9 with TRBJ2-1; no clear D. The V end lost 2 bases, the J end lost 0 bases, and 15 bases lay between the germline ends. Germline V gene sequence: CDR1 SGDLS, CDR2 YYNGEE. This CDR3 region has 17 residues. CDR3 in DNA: TGTGCCAGCAGCGTTAGAGGCGACTTATACTCCTACAATGAGCAGTTCTTC. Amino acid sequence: CASSVRGDLYSYNEQFF.

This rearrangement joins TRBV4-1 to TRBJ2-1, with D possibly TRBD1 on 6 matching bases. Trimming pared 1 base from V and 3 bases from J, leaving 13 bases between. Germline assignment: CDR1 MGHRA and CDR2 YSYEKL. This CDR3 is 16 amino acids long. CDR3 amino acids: CASSQVQGGGYNEQFF. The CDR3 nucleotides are TGCGCCAGCAGCCAAGTACAGGGTGGAGGCTACAATGAGCAGTTCTTC.

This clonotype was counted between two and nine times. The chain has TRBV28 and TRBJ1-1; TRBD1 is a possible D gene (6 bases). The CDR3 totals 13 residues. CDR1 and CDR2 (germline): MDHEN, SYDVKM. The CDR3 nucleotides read TGTGCGGTCAGAGGACAGATGAACACTGAAGCTTTCTTT. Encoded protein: CAVRGQMNTEAFF.

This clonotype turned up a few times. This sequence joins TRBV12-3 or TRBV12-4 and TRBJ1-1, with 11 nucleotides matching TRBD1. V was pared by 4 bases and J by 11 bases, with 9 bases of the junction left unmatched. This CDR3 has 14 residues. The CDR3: CASSSGADRGHAFF. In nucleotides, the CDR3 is TGTGCCAGCAGTTCGGGGGCGGACAGGGGGCATGCTTTCTTT.

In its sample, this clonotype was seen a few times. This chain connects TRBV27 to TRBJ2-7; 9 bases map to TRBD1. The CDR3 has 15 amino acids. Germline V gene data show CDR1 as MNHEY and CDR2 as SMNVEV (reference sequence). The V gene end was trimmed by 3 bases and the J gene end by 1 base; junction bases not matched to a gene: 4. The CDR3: CASSFYGTGSYEQYF. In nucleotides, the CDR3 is TGTGCCAGCAGTTTCTACGGGACAGGGTCCTACGAGCAGTACTTC.

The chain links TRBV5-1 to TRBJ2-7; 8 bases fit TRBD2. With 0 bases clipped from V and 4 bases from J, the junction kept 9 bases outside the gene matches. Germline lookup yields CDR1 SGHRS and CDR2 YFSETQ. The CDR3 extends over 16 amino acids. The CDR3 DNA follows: TGCGCCAGCAGCTTGGTGCCGGGACTAGGGGAATACGAGCAGTACTTC. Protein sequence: CASSLVPGLGEYEQYF.

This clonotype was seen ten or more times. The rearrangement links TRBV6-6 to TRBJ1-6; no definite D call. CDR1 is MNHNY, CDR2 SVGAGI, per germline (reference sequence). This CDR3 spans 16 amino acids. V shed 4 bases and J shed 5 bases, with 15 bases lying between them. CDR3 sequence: CASSSKATANNSPLHF. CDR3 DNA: TGTGCCAGCAGTTCGAAGGCGACTGCTAATAATTCACCCCTCCACTTT.

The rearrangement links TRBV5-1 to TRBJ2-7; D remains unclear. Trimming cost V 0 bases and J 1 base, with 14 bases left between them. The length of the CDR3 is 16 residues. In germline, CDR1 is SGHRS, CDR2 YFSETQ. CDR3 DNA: TGCGCCAGCAGCTTGGTGGGCGCAAGCTATTCCTACGAGCAGTACTTC. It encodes CASSLVGASYSYEQYF. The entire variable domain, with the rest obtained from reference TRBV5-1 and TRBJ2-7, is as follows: KAGVTQTPRYLIKTRGQQVTLSCSPISGHRSVSWYQQTPGQGLQFLFEYFSETQRNKGNFPGRFSGRQFSNSRSEMNVSTLELGDSALYLCASSLVGASYSYEQYFGPGTRLTVT.

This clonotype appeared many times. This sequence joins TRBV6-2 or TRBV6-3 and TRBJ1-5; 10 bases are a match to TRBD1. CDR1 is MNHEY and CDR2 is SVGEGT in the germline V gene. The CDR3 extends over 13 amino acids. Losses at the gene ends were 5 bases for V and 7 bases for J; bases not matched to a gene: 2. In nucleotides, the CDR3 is TGTGCCAGCAGTCCGGACAGGGGGCAGCCCCAGCATTTT. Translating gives CASSPDRGQPQHF.

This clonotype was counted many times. The CDR3 region is CASSSPVSLHF. CDR3 nucleotide sequence: TGTGCCAGCAGTTCCCCGGTTTCCCTCCACTTT. The chain has TRBV28 and TRBJ1-6; D not certain. Between the trimmed V and J ends, which lost 4 bases and 14 bases, there was a span of 9 bases. This CDR3 spans 11 amino acids. Germline V gene lookup returns CDR1 MDHEN and CDR2 SYDVKM.

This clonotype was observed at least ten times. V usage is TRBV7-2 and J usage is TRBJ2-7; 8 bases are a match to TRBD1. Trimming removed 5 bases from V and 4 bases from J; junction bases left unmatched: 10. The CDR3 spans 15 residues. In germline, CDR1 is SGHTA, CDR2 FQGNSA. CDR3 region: CASSQPRTGYYEQYF. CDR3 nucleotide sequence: TGTGCCAGCAGCCAACCGAGGACAGGGTATTACGAGCAGTACTTC.

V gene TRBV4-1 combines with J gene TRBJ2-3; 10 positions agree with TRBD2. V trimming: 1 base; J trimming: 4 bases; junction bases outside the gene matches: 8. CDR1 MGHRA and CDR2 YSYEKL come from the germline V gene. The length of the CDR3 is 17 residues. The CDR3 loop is CASSQVVAGGRPDTQYF. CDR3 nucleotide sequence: TGCGCCAGCAGCCAAGTCGTAGCGGGGGGAAGGCCAGATACGCAGTATTTT.

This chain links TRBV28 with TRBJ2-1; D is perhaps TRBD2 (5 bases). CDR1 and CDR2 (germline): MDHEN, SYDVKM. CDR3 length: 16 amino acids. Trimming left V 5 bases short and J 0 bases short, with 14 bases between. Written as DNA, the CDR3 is TGTGCCAGCAGTCTACTAGGGTCTCGCTCCTACAATGAGCAGTTCTTC. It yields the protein CASSLLGSRSYNEQFF.

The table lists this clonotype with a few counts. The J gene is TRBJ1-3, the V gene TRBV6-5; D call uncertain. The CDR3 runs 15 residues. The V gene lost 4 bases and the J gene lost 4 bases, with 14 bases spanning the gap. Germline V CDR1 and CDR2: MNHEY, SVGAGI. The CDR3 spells CASSFAWSSGNTIYF. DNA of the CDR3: TGTGCCAGCAGTTTCGCCTGGTCTTCAGGAAACACCATATATTTT.

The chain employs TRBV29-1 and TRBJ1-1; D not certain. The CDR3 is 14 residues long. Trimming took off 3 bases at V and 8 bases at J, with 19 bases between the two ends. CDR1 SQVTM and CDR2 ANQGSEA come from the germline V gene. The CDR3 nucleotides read TGCAGCGTTGACACACTAAAGGAGGGAAGGGAAGCTTTCTTT. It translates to CSVDTLKEGREAFF. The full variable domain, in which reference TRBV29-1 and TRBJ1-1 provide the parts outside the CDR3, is SAVISQKPSRDICQRGTSLTIQCQVDSQVTMMFWYRQQPGQSLTLIATANQGSEATYESGFVIDKFPISRPNLTFSTLTVSNMSPEDSSIYLCSVDTLKEGREAFFGQGTRLTVV.

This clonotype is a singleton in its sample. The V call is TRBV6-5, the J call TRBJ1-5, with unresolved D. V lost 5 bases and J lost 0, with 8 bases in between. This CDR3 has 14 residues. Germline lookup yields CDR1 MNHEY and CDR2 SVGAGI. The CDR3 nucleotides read TGTGCCAGCAGTCTTGGCAGTAGCAATCAGCCCCAGCATTTT. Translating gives CASSLGSSNQPQHF.